One TCR beta chain is described in this entry. No antigen is known for it. Germline CDR1 SGHTA, CDR2 FQGNSA. CDR3 length: 14 amino acids. V was clipped by 3 bases and J by 4 bases, with 10 bases between them. The sample is drawn from a study of OX40 agonist ivuxolimab in advanced cancers. The method was immunoSEQ multiplex PCR; TCRdb's version includes in-frame clones alone and lacks a portion of them. The data contain 82,000 or so clones, 85% to 90% of them singletons. Study findings and constraints: At 0.1 to 3.0 mg/kg, CD4+ and CD8+ blood T cells expanded clonally by week 6.

The receptor was isolated from an adult with an advanced solid tumor such as melanoma, head and neck, liver or kidney cancer. Sample: CD4+ or CD8+ T cells sorted from blood, taken in a trial of the OX40 agonist ivuxolimab. The genes are TRBV7-2 and TRBJ1-5; D call uncertain. The CDR3 reads CASSLWDLNQPQHF. Written as DNA, the CDR3 is TGTGCCAGCAGCTTGTGGGATTTGAATCAGCCCCAGCATTTT.